The clone carrying this TCR beta chain occurred many times. Its antigen is as yet unknown. The patients all showed relapse after autologous stem cell transplantation, while their brentuximab vedotin exposure varied. This sample was taken from a study of PD-1 blockade in classical Hodgkin lymphoma. Measured with immunoSEQ multiplex PCR; TCRdb has only the in-frame clones, and not every one. The sample holds about 66,000 clones, 71% seen once. The study, taken as a whole, reports: Prior to therapy, complete responders displayed diversity much like that of newly diagnosed patients. TCR diversity rose significantly by C4D1 in CD4+ but not CD8+ cells. Compared with healthy donors, newly diagnosed patients reportedly showed lower baseline TCR diversity.

The receptor's source is a human donor with classical Hodgkin lymphoma. Source: peripheral blood mononuclear cells (PBMCs), taken before the second cycle of nivolumab.

The CDR3 nucleotides are TGTGCCAGCAGCCAAGTTGGGAATGAAGCTTTCTTT. This codes for CASSQVGNEAFF. This chain connects TRBV4-2 to TRBJ1-1; D is unclear. The V gene lost 1 base and the J gene lost 7 bases, with 7 bases spanning the gap. The germline CDR1 and CDR2 sequences are LGHNA and YNFKEQ. This CDR3 comprises 12 residues.